The clone carrying this T cell receptor beta chain was recorded many times. What it binds is not known. The CDR3 covers 13 residues. Trimming took off 3 bases at V and 0 bases at J, with 5 bases between the two ends. Germline V gene lookup returns CDR1 ENHRY and CDR2 SYGVKD. This sample is drawn from a study of identical twins. Findings and caveats of the study: Because invariant MAIT and iNKT cells could be present, zero-insertion analyses could be partly confounded.

After template switching added a universal primer site, the resulting cDNA carried unique molecular identifiers. In TCRdb, the 5' RACE reads were re-called with MiXCR into one record per CDR3 protein. Of 750,000 to 950,000 distinct CDR3 sequences listed, about 12% are singletons. These data are also associated with another study on yellow fever vaccine responses in identical twins.

The receptor's source is a woman in her late teens or twenties in good health. This chain joins TRBV10-3 and TRBJ1-1, with no clear D. Sequencing used PBMCs. CDR3 region: CAISDRLNTEAFF. The CDR3 DNA sequence: TGTGCCATCAGTGACAGATTGAACACTGAAGCTTTCTTT.